This T cell receptor (beta chain) was identified during a study of T cell responses to AZD1222 COVID-19 vaccine. The CDR3 loop spans 15 amino acids. V was pared by 0 bases and J by 4 bases, with 7 bases between. The germline gives CDR1 SGHTA, CDR2 FQGTGA. TCRdb keeps only in-frame clones here, not all; method: immunoSEQ multiplex PCR. Seen here are about 21,000 clones, approximately 81% observed once, and the top ten hold 15% to 20%. This sequence joins TRBV7-3 and TRBJ1-6, with D unclear. The material was peripheral blood, obtained 28 days after the second AZD1222 dose. The origin of this receptor is an adult who received the AZD1222 COVID-19 vaccine. CDR3 region: CASSLTGQYNSPLHF. The DNA for the CDR3 is TGTGCCAGCAGCTTAACGGGCCAGTATAATTCACCCCTCCACTTT.